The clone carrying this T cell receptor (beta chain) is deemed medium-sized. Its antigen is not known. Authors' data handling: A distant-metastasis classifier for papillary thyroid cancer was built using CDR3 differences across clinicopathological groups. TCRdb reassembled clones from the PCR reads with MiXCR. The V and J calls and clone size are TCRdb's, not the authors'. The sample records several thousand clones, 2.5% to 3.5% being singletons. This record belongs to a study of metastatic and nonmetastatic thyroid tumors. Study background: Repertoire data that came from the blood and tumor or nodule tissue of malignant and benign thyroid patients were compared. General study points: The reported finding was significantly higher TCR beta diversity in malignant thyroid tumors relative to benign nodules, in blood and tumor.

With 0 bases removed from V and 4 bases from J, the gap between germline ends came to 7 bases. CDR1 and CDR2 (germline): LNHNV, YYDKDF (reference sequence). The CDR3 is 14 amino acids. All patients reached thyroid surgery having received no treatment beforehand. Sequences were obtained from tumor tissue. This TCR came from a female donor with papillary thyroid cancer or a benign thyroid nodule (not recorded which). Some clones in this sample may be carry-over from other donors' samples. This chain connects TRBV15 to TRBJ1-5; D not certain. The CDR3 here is CATSRETLNQPQHF. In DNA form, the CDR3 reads TGTGCCACCAGCAGAGAAACATTAAATCAGCCCCAGCATTTT.